This T cell receptor (beta chain) derives from a study of a mutant IDH1 vaccine in newly diagnosed glioma. For the study at large: In some groups vaccination began 4-6 weeks post-radiotherapy; others received it with temozolomide. Treated patients, averaging around 40 years, were roughly 62% male and approximately 38% female. Patients arrived already treated with radiotherapy, temozolomide, or both, most having had both. At week 47 came visit V13, while visit V12 had come at week 35.

V was pared by 4 bases and J by 3 bases, with 20 bases between. The CDR3 loop spans 17 amino acids. From germline, CDR1 is WNHNN and CDR2 SYGVQD (reference sequence). This sample's time point: week 35, safety follow-up. Mutant IDH1 20-mer peptide, at 300 ug, made up each vaccine dose, with topical imiquimod. About this clone itself: Its cognate antigen is unknown.

Clones were read by immunoSEQ multiplex PCR, and TCRdb kept only the in-frame ones, dropping some. This table holds about 40,000 clones, 65% to 90% found once. The material was PBMCs, obtained from a glioma patient whose treatment included an IDH1 peptide vaccine. The source of this sequence is a woman between 45 and 65 years old with glioma. The chain combines TRBV10-1 with TRBJ2-3, with D maybe TRBD1 (5 bases). DNA of the CDR3: TGCGCCAGCAGTGTAGGGGCACCGGATGAGTCGACAGATACGCAGTATTTT. This codes for CASSVGAPDESTDTQYF.